This T cell receptor (beta chain) was sequenced in a study of blood T cells in healthy people across ages (dated by TCRdb to 2013 to 2016). Regarding the complete study: In model experiments, template switching captured about one uniquely barcoded TCR beta cDNA molecule for every two T cells. The study measured age-related changes in TCR beta repertoire diversity using deep sequencing normalized with unique cDNA molecular identifiers. For two donors (one aged 18 to 29 and one aged 80 or older), the study analyzed two additional independent replicas of 1 million unique cDNA reads from the same blood draw. Donors were grouped into four age groups: young (average roughly 17 years), middle-aged (39), aged (around 60) and long-lived (just over 80). The investigation overall reported the following: As age increased, observed TCR beta diversity per million T cells dropped in a roughly linear way, and a significant reduction was already evident by age approximately 40. Total diversity estimates from one million sequenced T cells were considered lower bounds and underestimates. Since profiling was done on bulk unsorted PBMCs, naive and antigen-experienced compartments could not be conclusively compared. Observed TCR beta diversity correlated strongly with the percentage of naive T cells measured by flow cytometry. The long-lived group showed more naive CD4+ T cells, fewer expanded clones and increased TCR diversity than the aged group, suggesting age selection. Donor CMV infection status was unknown, potentially confounding age-related changes in expanded clonotypes.

Receptors were amplified or captured by 5' RACE. The sequencer listed for this sample is Illumina HiSeq 2500. The second PCR ran for about 6 to 12 cycles and used a J-beta primer mix along with a sample-barcoded 5' primer. A unique molecular identifier was introduced onto each TCR beta cDNA molecule by a template-switch 5' adaptor carrying 12 random nucleotides. Each sample yielded at least 2.5 million CDR3-containing paired-end reads. First-strand cDNA was synthesized from all RNA with the Mint cDNA synthesis kit, primed by a TRBC-specific oligonucleotide. All cDNA was treated with uracil-DNA glycosylase and then went through a first 18-cycle PCR with the universal primers M1SS and BC2_uni_R. The paper's processing steps were these. Normalization of each sample was performed by random selection of 1 million high-quality reads, each carrying a distinct molecular identifier. Reads sharing molecular identifiers were discarded rather than binned into consensus sequences. MiTCR, run with a Q25 quality threshold and the strictest error-elimination algorithm, handled CDR3 identification, clonotype clustering and error correction. A nonparametric unseen species model with Euler transformation was used to estimate a lower bound on total TCR beta diversity. TCRdb handled the public reads itself, with Q25 trimming in fastp and clone calling in MiXCR, and kept productive beta chains. A single entry per CDR3 protein holds the most common genes and DNA from its merged rows. TCRdb, not the original authors, processed these V and J calls. This sample comprises 750,000 to 950,000 distinct CDR3 sequences, under 30% of them detected only once. The ten most abundant clones make up around 3% of the sample.

This clonotype was counted many times. Its antigen is currently not known. No base-level quality is on record; no much larger clone is a single base apart. Systemically healthy Caucasian individuals from Russia, 39 in total and aged roughly 6 to 95 years, were included as donors. Each donor gave around 9.9 milliliters of peripheral blood, collected into EDTA-treated Vacutainer tubes. Ficoll-Paque density-gradient centrifugation was used to isolate PBMCs, with at least 6.5 million per sample. Trizol reagent was used to extract total RNA from PBMCs, with at least 5.5 micrograms per sample. For every donor, an aliquot of PBMCs went through flow cytometry to measure the percentages of naive CD45RAhigh/CD27high T cells. Relative to germline, V is 3 bases shorter and J is 5 bases shorter, with 11 bases between their ends. Sequences SGHRS (CDR1) and YFSETQ (CDR2) are obtained from the germline V gene. Inclusive of the bounding cysteine and phenylalanine, the CDR3 is 14 residues long. The CDR3 DNA has 42 bases and is translated from base 1.

This sample also belongs to another study, concerning T cells of mothers and their children. Per that second paper: Donors were nine systemically healthy Caucasian individuals: three mothers and their six children. cDNA synthesis used all of the extracted RNA, with roughly 1.6 ug of RNA in each 15 ul reaction. In the second PCR, the M1S primer added sample barcodes and 2-4 random nucleotides. Over 8.5 million TCR beta CDR3 reads came from each mother, compared with 2.5 million to 3.5 million reads from each child. TCR recombination output is similarly shaped by thymic selection in related and unrelated pairs, with a minor effect exerted by inherited differences. Normalized repertoire overlap in related mother-child pairs was always slightly higher than in unrelated mother-child pairs, but the difference was never significant. No persistent microchimeric T cell clones were found, with a detection sensitivity of approximately 100 clones per million clonotypes. The study used deep NGS to compare TCR beta repertoires of mothers and children, seeking features distinguishing related mother-child pairs from unrelated individuals. The mean age was 40 +/- 4 years for the mothers and roughly 10 +/- 4 years for the children. Libraries were sequenced on Illumina HiSeq 2000 with 100+100 nt paired-end reads after adapter ligation with NEBNext reagents. To prevent cross-contamination, the mother and child libraries were prepared a month apart and were sequenced in separate runs. For each donor, between 500,000 and 2,000,000 distinct TCR beta clonotypes were identified. Naive TCR beta clonotypes were estimated from low-frequency clonotypes matched to each donor's FACS-determined naive share, without sorting.

Here the chain combines TRBV5-1 and TRBJ1-4; a weak D assignment points to TRBD1 (5 bases agree). This sequence was found in a boy aged 5-17 years in good health. The sample taken for sequencing was blood. The sequenced DNA is TGCGCCAGCAGCTCCCGGGACGGAAATGAAAAACTGTTTTTT. The resulting protein is CASSSRDGNEKLFF.